This is a list of T cell receptor beta chains from one sample in a study of shared clonotypes between healthy human individuals. Assay used: immunoSEQ multiplex PCR; TCRdb lists only in-frame clones, some missing. The table shows approximately 470,000 clones, with about 78% occurring only once. Sequencing was performed on PBMCs. The receptor source for this set is a woman in her thirties or forties in good health. Some clones in this sample may be carry-over from other donors' samples. CDR3s include the opening cysteine and the closing phenylalanine or tryptophan. The D gene is left open where the match is weak. Expanded clones are given a class, and other clones once, few, many or no size at all.

clone_size: few; j_call: TRBJ2-1; d_call: -; v_call: TRBV18; cdr3_nt: TGTGCCAGCTCACCCGGACATCATGGCAACAATGAGCAGTTCTTC; cdr3_aa: CASSPGHHGNNEQFF
clone_size: -; j_call: TRBJ2-5; d_call: TRBD1; v_call: TRBV7-6; cdr3_nt: TGTGCCAGCAGCCGTAGTCGGCAGGGGGCACGAGAGACCCAGTACTTC; cdr3_aa: CASSRSRQGARETQYF
clone_size: -; j_call: TRBJ2-1; d_call: TRBD1; v_call: TRBV9; cdr3_nt: TGTGCCAGCAGCGTACAAGGGACAGGGGGCGATGAGCAGTTCTTC; cdr3_aa: CASSVQGTGGDEQFF
clone_size: -; j_call: TRBJ2-7; d_call: -; v_call: TRBV6-1; cdr3_nt: TGTGCCAGCAAAGACTACGAGCAGTACTTC; cdr3_aa: CASKDYEQYF
clone_size: -; j_call: TRBJ2-5; d_call: -; v_call: TRBV4-1; cdr3_nt: TGCGCCAGCAGCCGCGGGGCCCGGGAGACCCAGTACTTC; cdr3_aa: CASSRGARETQYF
clone_size: -; j_call: TRBJ2-1; d_call: -; v_call: TRBV7-9; cdr3_nt: TGTGCCAGCAGCTCCCTTAGCGGACCCTCCTACAATGAGCAGTTCTTC; cdr3_aa: CASSSLSGPSYNEQFF
clone_size: -; j_call: TRBJ1-5; d_call: -; v_call: TRBV21-1; cdr3_nt: TGTGCCAGCCAAGCAGTTGGAGGTTTGGGCGATCAGCCCCAGCATTTT; cdr3_aa: CASQAVGGLGDQPQHF
clone_size: -; j_call: TRBJ2-7; d_call: TRBD2; v_call: TRBV10-2; cdr3_nt: TGCGCCAGCAGTGAGACTAGCGGGAGCCAGTCCTACGAGCAGTACTTC; cdr3_aa: CASSETSGSQSYEQYF
clone_size: -; j_call: TRBJ2-3; d_call: TRBD2; v_call: TRBV5-4; cdr3_nt: TGTGCCAGCAGCTTGCGACTAGCGGGAGCGGCAGATACGCAGTATTTT; cdr3_aa: CASSLRLAGAADTQYF
clone_size: -; j_call: TRBJ2-3; d_call: -; v_call: TRBV28; cdr3_nt: TGTGCCAGCAGTTTATTGGCTGGCACAGATACGCAGTATTTT; cdr3_aa: CASSLLAGTDTQYF
clone_size: -; j_call: TRBJ2-7; d_call: -; v_call: TRBV5-1; cdr3_nt: TGCGCCAGCAGCTTGCGGGCGGAGTCCTACGAGCAGTACTTC; cdr3_aa: CASSLRAESYEQYF
clone_size: -; j_call: TRBJ2-7; d_call: -; v_call: TRBV28; cdr3_nt: TGTGCCAGCAAGGGGGACTCCTACGAGCAGTACTTC; cdr3_aa: CASKGDSYEQYF
clone_size: -; j_call: TRBJ2-1; d_call: TRBD2; v_call: TRBV18; cdr3_nt: TGTGCCAGCTCATCGGGACTAGCGGTCTACAATGAGCAGTTCTTC; cdr3_aa: CASSSGLAVYNEQFF
clone_size: -; j_call: TRBJ2-5; d_call: TRBD2; v_call: TRBV10-3; cdr3_nt: TGTGCCATCAGTGCCTCTAGCGGGAGCGTACAAGAGACCCAGTACTTC; cdr3_aa: CAISASSGSVQETQYF
clone_size: few; j_call: TRBJ2-2; d_call: -; v_call: TRBV7-3; cdr3_nt: TGTGCCAGCAGCCGTTCCAATACCGGGGAGCTGTTTTTT; cdr3_aa: CASSRSNTGELFF
clone_size: -; j_call: TRBJ2-7; d_call: -; v_call: TRBV4-1; cdr3_nt: TGCGCCAGCAGCCACCACAGGAGCTCCTACGAGCAGTACTTC; cdr3_aa: CASSHHRSSYEQYF
clone_size: once; j_call: TRBJ2-1; d_call: TRBD2; v_call: TRBV27; cdr3_nt: TGTGCCAGCAGCGAGCGGGGGTACTCCTACAATGAGCAGTTCTTC; cdr3_aa: CASSERGYSYNEQFF
clone_size: -; j_call: TRBJ1-1; d_call: -; v_call: TRBV19; cdr3_nt: TGTGCCAGTAGTAGAGCGCTCCGATTTGACACTGAAGCTTTCTTT; cdr3_aa: CASSRALRFDTEAFF
clone_size: -; j_call: TRBJ2-5; d_call: TRBD2; v_call: TRBV28; cdr3_nt: TGTGCCAGCAGCCGCCGGCTAGCGGGAACCCGGGAGACCCAGTACTTC; cdr3_aa: CASSRRLAGTRETQYF
clone_size: -; j_call: TRBJ1-1; d_call: -; v_call: TRBV2; cdr3_nt: TGTGCCAGCAGTTCCCAGGGGATGACTGAAGCTTTCTTT; cdr3_aa: CASSSQGMTEAFF
clone_size: -; j_call: TRBJ2-3; d_call: -; v_call: TRBV2; cdr3_nt: TGTGCCAGCAGTCAAATTAGCGGAAGTTTGACAGATACGCAGTATTTT; cdr3_aa: CASSQISGSLTDTQYF
clone_size: -; j_call: TRBJ2-7; d_call: TRBD2; v_call: TRBV5-6; cdr3_nt: TGTGCCAGCAGCCGGGGACTAGCGGGCGGCGAGCAGTACTTC; cdr3_aa: CASSRGLAGGEQYF
clone_size: -; j_call: TRBJ1-4; d_call: TRBD1; v_call: TRBV28; cdr3_nt: TGTGCCAGCAGTCTGGGACAGGGGAATGAAAAACTGTTTTTT; cdr3_aa: CASSLGQGNEKLFF
clone_size: -; j_call: TRBJ1-1; d_call: -; v_call: TRBV7-9; cdr3_nt: TGTGCCAGCAGCCCCCCCCGGGGTGAGAACACTGAAGCTTTCTTT; cdr3_aa: CASSPPRGENTEAFF
clone_size: -; j_call: TRBJ1-2; d_call: -; v_call: TRBV6-5; cdr3_nt: TGTGCCACCTCCCCGGGCCACTATGGCTACACCTTC; cdr3_aa: CATSPGHYGYTF
clone_size: few; j_call: TRBJ1-4; d_call: TRBD1; v_call: TRBV5-1; cdr3_nt: TGCGCCAGCAGCTGGCAGGGGGGTAGGAAAGAAAAACTGTTTTTT; cdr3_aa: CASSWQGGRKEKLFF
clone_size: -; j_call: TRBJ2-1; d_call: TRBD2; v_call: TRBV6-1; cdr3_nt: TGTGCCAGCAGTGAAGCAGGTAGCGGGAGCGGCAATGAGCAGTTCTTC; cdr3_aa: CASSEAGSGSGNEQFF
clone_size: -; j_call: TRBJ2-1; d_call: -; v_call: TRBV7-3; cdr3_nt: TGTGCCAGCAGCGAACTCCCTAGCGCCGACTACAATGAGCAGTTCTTC; cdr3_aa: CASSELPSADYNEQFF
clone_size: -; j_call: TRBJ2-3; d_call: -; v_call: TRBV27; cdr3_nt: TGTGCCAGCAGCCTATGGGGACGGGGGCTCGCTAGCACAGATACGCAGTATTTT; cdr3_aa: CASSLWGRGLASTDTQYF
clone_size: few; j_call: TRBJ2-1; d_call: -; v_call: TRBV11-2; cdr3_nt: TGTGCCAGCAGCTTATATGCGGGGCGCGGGGAGCAGTTCTTC; cdr3_aa: CASSLYAGRGEQFF
clone_size: -; j_call: TRBJ2-1; d_call: TRBD1; v_call: TRBV18; cdr3_nt: TGTGCCAGCTCACCACGGACAGGGTCCGACAATGAGCAGTTCTTC; cdr3_aa: CASSPRTGSDNEQFF
clone_size: few; j_call: TRBJ2-1; d_call: TRBD2; v_call: TRBV7-2; cdr3_nt: TGTGCCAGCAGCTTAGTTTCCGGGACTAGCGGTTACAATGAGCAGTTCTTC; cdr3_aa: CASSLVSGTSGYNEQFF